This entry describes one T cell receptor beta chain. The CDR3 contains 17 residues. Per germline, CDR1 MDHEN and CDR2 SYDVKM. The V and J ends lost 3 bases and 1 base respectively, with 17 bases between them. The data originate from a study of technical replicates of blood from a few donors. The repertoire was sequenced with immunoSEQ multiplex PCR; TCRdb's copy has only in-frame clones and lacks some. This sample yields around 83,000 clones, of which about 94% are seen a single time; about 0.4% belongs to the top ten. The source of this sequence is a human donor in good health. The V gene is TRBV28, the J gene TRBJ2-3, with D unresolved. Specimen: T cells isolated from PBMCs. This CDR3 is CASSFSLAAWGTDTQYF. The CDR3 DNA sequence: TGTGCCAGCAGTTTCTCCTTGGCGGCCTGGGGCACAGATACGCAGTATTTT.